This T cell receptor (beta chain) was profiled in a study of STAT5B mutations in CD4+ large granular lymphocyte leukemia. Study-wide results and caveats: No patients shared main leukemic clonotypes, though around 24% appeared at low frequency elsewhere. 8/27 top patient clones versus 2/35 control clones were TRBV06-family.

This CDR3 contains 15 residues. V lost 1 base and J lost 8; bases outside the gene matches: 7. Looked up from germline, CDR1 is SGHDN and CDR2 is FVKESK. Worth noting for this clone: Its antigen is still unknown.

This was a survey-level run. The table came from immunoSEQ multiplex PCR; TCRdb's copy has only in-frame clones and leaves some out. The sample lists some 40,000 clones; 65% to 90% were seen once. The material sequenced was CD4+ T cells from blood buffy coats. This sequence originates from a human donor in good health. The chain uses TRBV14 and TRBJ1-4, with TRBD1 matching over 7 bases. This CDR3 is CASSQGDRAFEKLFF. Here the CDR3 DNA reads TGTGCCAGCAGCCAAGGCGACAGGGCGTTCGAAAAACTGTTTTTT.